The TCR beta chain described here comes from a study of beta chain features in type 1 diabetes. Study information: Healthy donors and patients had similar age, gender and cell yields.

The CDR3 contains 19 residues. Germline CDR1 LNHNV, CDR2 YYDKDF (reference sequence). J gave up 4 bases and V 1 base, and 14 bases lay outside the gene matches. Of the isolated RNA, all was reverse transcribed, and so the sequenced material was expressed TCRB transcripts. Some clones are missing from TCRdb's copy, which holds only in-frame ones; the method was immunoSEQ multiplex PCR. The table shows some 500,000 clones, with roughly 10% occurring only once. In this sample, this clone turned up a few times. The antigen remains undetermined. Study results and limitations: PCR might favor shorter templates, equally in patients and controls.

The chain is built from TRBV15 and TRBJ2-3; TRBD2 agrees at 10 bases. The source is a woman aged 18 to 35 in good health. Sequencing input: naive CD4+ T cells from blood. CDR3 nucleotide sequence: TGTGCCACCAGCAGAGCTCCACCCCGATCTAGCGGGAGCCCAGATACGCAGTATTTT. Its translation is CATSRAPPRSSGSPDTQYF. The full variable domain, completed using reference TRBV15 and TRBJ2-3, is DAMVIQNPRYQVTQFGKPVTLSCSQTLNHNVMYWYQQKSSQAPKLLFHYYDKDFNNEADTPDNFQSRRPNTSFCFLDIRSPGLGDTAMYLCATSRAPPRSSGSPDTQYFGPGTRLTVL.